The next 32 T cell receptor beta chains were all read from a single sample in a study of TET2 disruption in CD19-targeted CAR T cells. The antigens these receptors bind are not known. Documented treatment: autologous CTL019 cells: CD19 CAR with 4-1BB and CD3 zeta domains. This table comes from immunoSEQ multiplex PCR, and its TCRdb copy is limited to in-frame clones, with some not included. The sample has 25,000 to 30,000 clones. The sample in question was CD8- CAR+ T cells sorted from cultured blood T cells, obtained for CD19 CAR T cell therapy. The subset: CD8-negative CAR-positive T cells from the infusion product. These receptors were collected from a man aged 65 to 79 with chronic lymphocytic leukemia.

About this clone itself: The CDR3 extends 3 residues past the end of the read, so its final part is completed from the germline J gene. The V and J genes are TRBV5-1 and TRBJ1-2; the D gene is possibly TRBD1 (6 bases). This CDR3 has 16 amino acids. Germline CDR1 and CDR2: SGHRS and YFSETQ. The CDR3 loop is CASSLAGGASYDDYTF. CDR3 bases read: TGCGCCAGCAGCTTGGCTGGGGGCGCTTCCTACGACGAC.

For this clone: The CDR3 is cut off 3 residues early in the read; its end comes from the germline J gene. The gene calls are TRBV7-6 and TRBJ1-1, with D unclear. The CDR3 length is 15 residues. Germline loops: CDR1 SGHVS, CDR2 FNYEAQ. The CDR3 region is CASSSSMVFGETAFF. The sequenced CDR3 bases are TGTGCCAGCAGCTCTTCTATGGTTTTCGGGGAGACC.

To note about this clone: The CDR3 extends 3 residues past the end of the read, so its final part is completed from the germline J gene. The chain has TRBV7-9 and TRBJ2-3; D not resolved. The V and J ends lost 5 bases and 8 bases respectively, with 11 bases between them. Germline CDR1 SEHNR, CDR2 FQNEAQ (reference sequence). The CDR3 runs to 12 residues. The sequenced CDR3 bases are TGTGCCAGCAGCCCAACCACGGTTACG. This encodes CASSPTTVT. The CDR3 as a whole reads CASSPTTVTQYF.

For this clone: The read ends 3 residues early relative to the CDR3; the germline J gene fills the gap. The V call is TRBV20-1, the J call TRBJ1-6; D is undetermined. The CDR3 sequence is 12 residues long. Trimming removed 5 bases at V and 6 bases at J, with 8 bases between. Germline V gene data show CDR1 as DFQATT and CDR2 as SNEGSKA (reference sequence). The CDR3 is CSAGQSNSPLHF. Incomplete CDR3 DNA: TGCAGTGCTGGGCAGAGTAATTCACCC.

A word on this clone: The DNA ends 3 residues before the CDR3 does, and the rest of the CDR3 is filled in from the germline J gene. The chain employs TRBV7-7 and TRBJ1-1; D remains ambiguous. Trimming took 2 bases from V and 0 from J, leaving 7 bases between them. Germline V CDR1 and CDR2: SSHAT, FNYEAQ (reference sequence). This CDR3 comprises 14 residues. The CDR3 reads CASSLSEVNTEAFF. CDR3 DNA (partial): TGTGCCAGCAGCTTATCTGAGGTGAACACTGAA.

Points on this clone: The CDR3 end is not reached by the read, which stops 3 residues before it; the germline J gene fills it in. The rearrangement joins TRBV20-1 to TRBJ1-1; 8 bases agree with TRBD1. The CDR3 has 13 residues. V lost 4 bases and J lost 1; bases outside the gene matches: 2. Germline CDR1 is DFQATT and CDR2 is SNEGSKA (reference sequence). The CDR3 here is CSATGGQNTEAFF. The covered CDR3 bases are TGCAGTGCTACAGGGGGCCAGAACACTGAA.

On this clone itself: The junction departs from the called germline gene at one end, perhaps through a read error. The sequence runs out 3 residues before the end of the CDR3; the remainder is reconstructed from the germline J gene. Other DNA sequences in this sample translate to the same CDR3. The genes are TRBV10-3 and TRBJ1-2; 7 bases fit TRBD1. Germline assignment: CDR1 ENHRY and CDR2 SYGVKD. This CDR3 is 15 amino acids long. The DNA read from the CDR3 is TGTGCCATCAGTGAGGCACTGCTAGGGGGCCATGGT. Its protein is CAISEALLGGHG. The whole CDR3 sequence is CAISEALLGGHGYTF.

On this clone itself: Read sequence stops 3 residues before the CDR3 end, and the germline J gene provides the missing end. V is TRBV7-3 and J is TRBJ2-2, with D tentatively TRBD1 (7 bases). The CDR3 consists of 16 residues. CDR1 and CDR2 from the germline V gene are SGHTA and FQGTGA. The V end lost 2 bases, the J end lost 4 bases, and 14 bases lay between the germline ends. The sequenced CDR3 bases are TGTGCCAGCAGCTTATACGGAGGGGGCATCACCGGGGAG. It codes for CASSLYGGGITGE. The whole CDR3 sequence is CASSLYGGGITGELFF.

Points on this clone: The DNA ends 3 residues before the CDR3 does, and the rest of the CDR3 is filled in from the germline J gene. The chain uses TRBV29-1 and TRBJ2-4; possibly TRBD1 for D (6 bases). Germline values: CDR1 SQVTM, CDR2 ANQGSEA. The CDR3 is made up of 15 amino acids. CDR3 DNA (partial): TGCAGCGTCGCTGTACAACAGGGAAGCAATCAGCCT. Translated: CSVAVQQGSNQP. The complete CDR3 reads CSVAVQQGSNQPQYF.

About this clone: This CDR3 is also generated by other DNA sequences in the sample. Partial CDR3 DNA: TGCAGCGTTGAGCGGCAGGGGGCGGGTGAG. Translating it yields CSVERQGAGE. The CDR3, in full, reads CSVERQGAGEQFF. The J gene is TRBJ2-1, the V gene TRBV29-1, with TRBD1 identical over 8 bases. The read gets to within 3 residues of the CDR3 end, and the germline J gene fills in the rest. CDR1 and CDR2 (germline): SQVTM, ANQGSEA. With 3 bases clipped from V and 9 bases from J, the junction kept 7 bases outside the gene matches. CDR3 size: 13 residues.

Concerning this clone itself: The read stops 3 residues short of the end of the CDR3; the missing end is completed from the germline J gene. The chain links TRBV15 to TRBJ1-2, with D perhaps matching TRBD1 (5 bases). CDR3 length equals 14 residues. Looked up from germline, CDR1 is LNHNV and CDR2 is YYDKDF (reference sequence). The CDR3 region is CATSPRSADRSYTF. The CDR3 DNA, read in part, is TGTGCCACCAGCCCCCGAAGCGCCGACAGAAGC.

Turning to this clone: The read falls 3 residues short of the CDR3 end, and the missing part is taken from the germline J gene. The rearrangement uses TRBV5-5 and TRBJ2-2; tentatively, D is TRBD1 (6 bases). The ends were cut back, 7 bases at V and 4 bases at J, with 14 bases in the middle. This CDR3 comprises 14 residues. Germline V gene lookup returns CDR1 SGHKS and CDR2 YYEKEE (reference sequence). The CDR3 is CASDLGQFTGELFF. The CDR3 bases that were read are TGTGCCAGCGATTTAGGACAGTTCACCGGGGAG.

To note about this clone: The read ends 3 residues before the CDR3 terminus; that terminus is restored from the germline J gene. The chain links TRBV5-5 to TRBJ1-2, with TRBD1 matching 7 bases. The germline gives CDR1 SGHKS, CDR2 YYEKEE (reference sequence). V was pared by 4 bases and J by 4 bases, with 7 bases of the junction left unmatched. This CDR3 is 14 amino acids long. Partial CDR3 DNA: TGTGCCAGCAGCCCAGCGACAGGGTTCTATGGC. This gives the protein CASSPATGFYG. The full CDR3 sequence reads CASSPATGFYGYTF.

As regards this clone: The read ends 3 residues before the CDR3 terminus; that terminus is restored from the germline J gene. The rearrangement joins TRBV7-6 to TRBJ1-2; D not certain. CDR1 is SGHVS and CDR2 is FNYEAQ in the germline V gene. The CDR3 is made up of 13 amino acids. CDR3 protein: CASSLPDAAGYTF. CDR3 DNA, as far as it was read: TGTGCCAGCAGCTTACCTGATGCGGCCGGC.

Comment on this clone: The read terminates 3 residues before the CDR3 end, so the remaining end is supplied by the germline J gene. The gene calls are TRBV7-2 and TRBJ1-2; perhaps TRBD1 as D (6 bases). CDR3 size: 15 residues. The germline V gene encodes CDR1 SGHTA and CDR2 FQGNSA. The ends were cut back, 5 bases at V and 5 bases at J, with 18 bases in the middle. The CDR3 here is CASSKQAQGEYGYTF. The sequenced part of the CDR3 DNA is TGTGCCAGCAGCAAACAGGCACAGGGTGAATATGGC.

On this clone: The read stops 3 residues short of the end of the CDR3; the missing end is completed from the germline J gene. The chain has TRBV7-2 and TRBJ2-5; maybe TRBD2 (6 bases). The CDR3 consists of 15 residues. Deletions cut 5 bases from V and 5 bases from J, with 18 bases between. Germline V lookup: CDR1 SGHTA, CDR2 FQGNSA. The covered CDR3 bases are TGTGCCAGCAGCACCCAAACTAGCATTCAGGAGACC. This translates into CASSTQTSIQET. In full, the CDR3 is CASSTQTSIQETQYF.

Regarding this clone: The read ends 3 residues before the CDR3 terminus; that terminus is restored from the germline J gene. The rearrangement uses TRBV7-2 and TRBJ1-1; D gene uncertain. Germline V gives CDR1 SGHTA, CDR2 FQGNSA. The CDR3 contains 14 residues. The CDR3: CASRPSSNTDTAFF. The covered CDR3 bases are TGTGCCAGCAGACCATCTTCCAACACAGATACG.

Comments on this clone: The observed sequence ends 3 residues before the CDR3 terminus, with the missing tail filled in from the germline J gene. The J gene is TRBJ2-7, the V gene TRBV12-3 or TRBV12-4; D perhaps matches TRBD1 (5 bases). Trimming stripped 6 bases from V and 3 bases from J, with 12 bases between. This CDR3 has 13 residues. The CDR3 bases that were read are TGTGCCAGCAGCACGACAGAGGTCTACGAG. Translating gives CASSTTEVYE. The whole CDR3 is CASSTTEVYEQYF.

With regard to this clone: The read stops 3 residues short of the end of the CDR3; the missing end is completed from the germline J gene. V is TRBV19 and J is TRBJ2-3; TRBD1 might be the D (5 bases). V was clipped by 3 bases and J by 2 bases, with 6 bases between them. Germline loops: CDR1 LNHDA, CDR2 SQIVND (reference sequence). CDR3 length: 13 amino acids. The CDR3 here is CASSMGLTDTQYF. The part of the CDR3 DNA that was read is TGTGCCAGTAGTATGGGGCTCACAGATACG.

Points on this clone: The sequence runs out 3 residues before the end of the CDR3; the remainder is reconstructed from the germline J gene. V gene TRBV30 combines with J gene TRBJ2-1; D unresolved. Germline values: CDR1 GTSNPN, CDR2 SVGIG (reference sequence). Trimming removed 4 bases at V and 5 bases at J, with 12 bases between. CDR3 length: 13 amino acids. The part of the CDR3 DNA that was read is TGTGCCTGGAAGCCCGGGTGGGACAATGAG. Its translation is CAWKPGWDNE. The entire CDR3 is CAWKPGWDNEQFF.

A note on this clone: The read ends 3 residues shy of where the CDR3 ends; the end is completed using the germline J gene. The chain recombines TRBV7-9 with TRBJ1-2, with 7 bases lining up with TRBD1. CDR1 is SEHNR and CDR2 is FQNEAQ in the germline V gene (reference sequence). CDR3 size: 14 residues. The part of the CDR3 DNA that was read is TGTGCCAGCAGCTTAGTTGGAGGGGGCGAAGAC. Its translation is CASSLVGGGED. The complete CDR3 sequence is CASSLVGGGEDYTF.

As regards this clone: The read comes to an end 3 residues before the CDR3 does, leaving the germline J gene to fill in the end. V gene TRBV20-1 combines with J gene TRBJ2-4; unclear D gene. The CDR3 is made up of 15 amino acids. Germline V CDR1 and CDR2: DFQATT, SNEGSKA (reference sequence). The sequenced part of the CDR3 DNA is TGCAGTGCTAGAGTGGGCCCCACGAGCAATCAGCCT. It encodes CSARVGPTSNQP. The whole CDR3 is CSARVGPTSNQPQYF.

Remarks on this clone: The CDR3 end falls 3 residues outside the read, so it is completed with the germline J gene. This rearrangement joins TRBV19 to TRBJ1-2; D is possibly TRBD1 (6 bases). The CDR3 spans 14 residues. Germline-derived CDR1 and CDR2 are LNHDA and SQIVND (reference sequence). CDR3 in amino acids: CASSSPGGRYDYTF. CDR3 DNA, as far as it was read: TGTGCCAGTAGTAGCCCGGGGGGGCGGTACGAC.

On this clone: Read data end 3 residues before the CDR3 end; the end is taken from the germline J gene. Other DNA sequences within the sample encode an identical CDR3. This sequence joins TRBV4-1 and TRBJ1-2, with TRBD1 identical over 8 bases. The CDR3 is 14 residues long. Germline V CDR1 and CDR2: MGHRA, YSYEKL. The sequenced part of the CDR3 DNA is TGCGCCAGCAGTAACGACAGGGGTCAGCGGGGT. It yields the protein CASSNDRGQRG. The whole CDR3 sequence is CASSNDRGQRGYTF.

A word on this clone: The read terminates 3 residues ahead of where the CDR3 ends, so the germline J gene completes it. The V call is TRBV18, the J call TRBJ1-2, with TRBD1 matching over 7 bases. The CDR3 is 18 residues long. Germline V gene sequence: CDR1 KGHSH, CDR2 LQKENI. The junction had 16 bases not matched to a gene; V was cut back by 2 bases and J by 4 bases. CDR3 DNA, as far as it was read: TGTGCCAGCTCACCAGATCGCTTGCGACAGGGTTTTGGCTATGGC. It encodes CASSPDRLRQGFGYG. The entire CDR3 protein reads CASSPDRLRQGFGYGYTF.

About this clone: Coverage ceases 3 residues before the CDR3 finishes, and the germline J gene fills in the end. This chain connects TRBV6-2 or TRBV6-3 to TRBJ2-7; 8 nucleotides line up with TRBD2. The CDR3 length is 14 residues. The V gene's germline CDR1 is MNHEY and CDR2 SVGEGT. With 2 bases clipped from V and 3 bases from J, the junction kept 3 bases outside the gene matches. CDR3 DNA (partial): TGTGCCAGCAGTTACCTAGCGGGTAACTACGAG. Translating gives CASSYLAGNYE. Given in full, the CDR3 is CASSYLAGNYEQYF.

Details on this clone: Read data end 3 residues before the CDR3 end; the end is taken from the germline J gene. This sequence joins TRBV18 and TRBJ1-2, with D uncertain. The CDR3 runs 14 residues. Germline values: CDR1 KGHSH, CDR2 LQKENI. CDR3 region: CASSTGLEGYDYTF. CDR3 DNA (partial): TGTGCCAGCTCAACCGGACTAGAAGGCTACGAC.

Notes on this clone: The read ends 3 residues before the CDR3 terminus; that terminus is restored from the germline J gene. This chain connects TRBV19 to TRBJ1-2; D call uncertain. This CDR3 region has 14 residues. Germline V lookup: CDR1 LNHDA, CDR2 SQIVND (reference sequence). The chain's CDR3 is CASTLGEVRGEYTF. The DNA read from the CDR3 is TGTGCCAGTACCCTCGGGGAGGTTCGTGGTGAA.

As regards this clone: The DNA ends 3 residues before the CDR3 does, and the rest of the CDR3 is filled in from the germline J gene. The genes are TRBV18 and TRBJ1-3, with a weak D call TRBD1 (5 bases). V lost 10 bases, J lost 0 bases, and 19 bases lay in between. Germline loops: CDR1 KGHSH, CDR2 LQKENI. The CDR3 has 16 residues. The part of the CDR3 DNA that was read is TGTGCCAACACGCCATACGACAGCAGCTCTGGAAACACC. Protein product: CANTPYDSSSGNT. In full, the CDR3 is CANTPYDSSSGNTIYF.

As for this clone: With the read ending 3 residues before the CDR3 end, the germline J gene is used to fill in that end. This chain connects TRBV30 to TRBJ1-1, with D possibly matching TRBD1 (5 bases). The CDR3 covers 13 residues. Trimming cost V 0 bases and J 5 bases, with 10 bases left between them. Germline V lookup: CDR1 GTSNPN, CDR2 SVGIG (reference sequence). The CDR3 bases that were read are TGTGCCTGGAGTGTTGGGGGGAAAACTGAA. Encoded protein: CAWSVGGKTE. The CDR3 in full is CAWSVGGKTEAFF.

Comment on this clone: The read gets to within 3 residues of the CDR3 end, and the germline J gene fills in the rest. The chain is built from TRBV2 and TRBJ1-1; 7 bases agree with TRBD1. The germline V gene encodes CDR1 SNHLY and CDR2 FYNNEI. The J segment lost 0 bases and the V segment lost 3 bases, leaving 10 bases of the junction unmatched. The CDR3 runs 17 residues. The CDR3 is CASSDIRGPTLNTEAFF. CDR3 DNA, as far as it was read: TGTGCCAGCAGTGACATTAGGGGGCCTACTTTGAACACTGAA.

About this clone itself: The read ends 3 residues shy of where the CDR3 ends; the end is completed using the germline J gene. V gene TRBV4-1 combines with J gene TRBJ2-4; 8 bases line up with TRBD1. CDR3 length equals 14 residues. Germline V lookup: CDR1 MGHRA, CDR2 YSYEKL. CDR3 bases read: TGCGCCAGCAGCCAAGACGGACAGGGCGGACCT. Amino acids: CASSQDGQGGP. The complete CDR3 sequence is CASSQDGQGGPQYF.